This is a list of T cell receptor beta chains from one sample in a study of CD8+ T cells in alopecia areata. Assay used: immunoSEQ multiplex PCR; TCRdb lists only in-frame clones, some missing. The top ten hold approximately 1.8% of the sample, which has approximately 280,000 clones, roughly 60% seen once. Sample: CD4+ T cells sorted from blood, taken at week 24, from a patient treated with tofacitinib. These receptors were collected from a human donor with alopecia areata. The CDR3 runs from the conserved cysteine through the conserved F or W. A D gene is named only where the DNA matches it firmly. Only part of the rows carry a size: once, few, many, or a class if the clone is expanded.

abundance: NA; v_gene: TRBV5-1; d_gene: TRBD1; j_gene: TRBJ2-7; CDR3aa: CASSPGTGREGEQYF; CDR3nt: TGCGCCAGCAGCCCCGGGACAGGTCGTGAGGGAGAGCAGTACTTC
abundance: NA; v_gene: TRBV5-1; d_gene: TRBD1; j_gene: TRBJ2-5; CDR3aa: CASSPVLQGAETQYF; CDR3nt: TGCGCCAGCAGCCCGGTACTACAGGGGGCAGAGACCCAGTACTTC
abundance: NA; v_gene: TRBV6-1; d_gene: TRBD2; j_gene: TRBJ2-2; CDR3aa: CASSEGTSAYTGELFF; CDR3nt: TGTGCCAGCAGTGAAGGGACTAGCGCCTACACCGGGGAGCTGTTTTTT
abundance: few; v_gene: TRBV19; d_gene: NA; j_gene: TRBJ2-5; CDR3aa: CASPAEVPIQETQYF; CDR3nt: TGTGCCAGCCCTGCGGAGGTCCCTATCCAAGAGACCCAGTACTTC
abundance: NA; v_gene: TRBV5-1; d_gene: NA; j_gene: TRBJ2-1; CDR3aa: CASSLAVGASNEQFF; CDR3nt: TGCGCCAGCAGCTTGGCCGTAGGGGCTTCCAATGAGCAGTTCTTC
abundance: few; v_gene: TRBV2; d_gene: NA; j_gene: TRBJ1-1; CDR3aa: CASSGSRGNTEAFF; CDR3nt: TGTGCCAGCAGTGGGAGCCGAGGGAACACTGAAGCTTTCTTT
abundance: NA; v_gene: TRBV9; d_gene: NA; j_gene: TRBJ1-6; CDR3aa: CASSGTARNSPLHF; CDR3nt: TGTGCCAGCAGCGGGACAGCTCGAAATTCACCCCTCCACTTT
abundance: few; v_gene: TRBV2; d_gene: NA; j_gene: TRBJ1-5; CDR3aa: CASSEGRSNSNQPQHF; CDR3nt: TGTGCCAGCAGTGAAGGGCGGAGTAATAGCAATCAGCCCCAGCATTTT
abundance: NA; v_gene: TRBV11-2; d_gene: NA; j_gene: TRBJ2-5; CDR3aa: CASSFGARETQYF; CDR3nt: TGTGCCAGCAGCTTCGGGGCGAGAGAGACCCAGTACTTC
abundance: NA; v_gene: TRBV7-8; d_gene: TRBD1; j_gene: TRBJ2-3; CDR3aa: CASSLGQGNTDTQYF; CDR3nt: TGTGCCAGCAGCTTGGGACAGGGTAACACAGATACGCAGTATTTT
abundance: NA; v_gene: TRBV5-4; d_gene: NA; j_gene: TRBJ1-2; CDR3aa: CASSFDRLTYGYTF; CDR3nt: TGTGCCAGCAGCTTCGACAGGCTAACCTATGGCTACACCTTC
abundance: NA; v_gene: TRBV9; d_gene: TRBD1; j_gene: TRBJ2-5; CDR3aa: CASSPRQGQETQYF; CDR3nt: TGTGCCAGCAGCCCACGACAGGGGCAAGAGACCCAGTACTTC
abundance: NA; v_gene: TRBV29-1; d_gene: NA; j_gene: TRBJ2-7; CDR3aa: CSVRGSRGYEQYF; CDR3nt: TGCAGCGTCAGGGGTTCCCGGGGCTACGAGCAGTACTTC
abundance: NA; v_gene: TRBV29-1; d_gene: NA; j_gene: TRBJ2-7; CDR3aa: CSVDDISYEQYF; CDR3nt: TGCAGCGTTGACGACATTTCCTACGAGCAGTACTTC
abundance: NA; v_gene: TRBV5-4; d_gene: TRBD1; j_gene: TRBJ2-3; CDR3aa: CASSLAFGQGSTDTQYF; CDR3nt: TGTGCCAGCAGCTTGGCCTTCGGACAGGGGAGCACAGATACGCAGTATTTT
abundance: NA; v_gene: TRBV5-1; d_gene: TRBD1; j_gene: TRBJ2-7; CDR3aa: CASSLSDGTGWAYEQYF; CDR3nt: TGCGCCAGCAGCTTGTCCGATGGGACAGGATGGGCCTACGAGCAGTACTTC
abundance: NA; v_gene: TRBV4-2; d_gene: TRBD1; j_gene: TRBJ2-7; CDR3aa: CASSQDTSWTGEKGEQYF; CDR3nt: TGTGCCAGCAGCCAAGATACCTCATGGACAGGGGAGAAGGGCGAGCAGTACTTC
abundance: NA; v_gene: TRBV6-5; d_gene: NA; j_gene: TRBJ1-6; CDR3aa: CASSYRGGNNSPLHF; CDR3nt: TGTGCCAGCAGTTACAGAGGGGGAAATAATTCACCCCTCCACTTT
abundance: NA; v_gene: TRBV2; d_gene: NA; j_gene: TRBJ2-3; CDR3aa: CASSPDYPDTQYF; CDR3nt: TGTGCCAGCAGTCCAGACTACCCAGATACGCAGTATTTT
abundance: NA; v_gene: TRBV30; d_gene: NA; j_gene: TRBJ1-5; CDR3aa: CAWSVPPGTNQPQHF; CDR3nt: TGTGCCTGGAGTGTCCCGCCCGGCACCAATCAGCCCCAGCATTTT
abundance: NA; v_gene: TRBV6-5; d_gene: NA; j_gene: TRBJ1-4; CDR3aa: CASRRIATNEKLFF; CDR3nt: TGTGCCAGCAGAAGGATTGCAACTAATGAAAAACTGTTTTTT
abundance: NA; v_gene: TRBV4-1; d_gene: TRBD1; j_gene: TRBJ2-5; CDR3aa: CASRSGTEETQYF; CDR3nt: TGCGCCAGCAGATCCGGGACAGAAGAGACCCAGTACTTC
abundance: NA; v_gene: TRBV11-1; d_gene: NA; j_gene: TRBJ2-7; CDR3aa: CASSSRRGAQEYF; CDR3nt: TGTGCCAGCAGCTCTAGGAGGGGGGCCCAAGAGTACTTC
abundance: NA; v_gene: TRBV6-1; d_gene: NA; j_gene: TRBJ1-2; CDR3aa: CASSRLTETNYGYTF; CDR3nt: TGTGCCAGCAGCCGACTGACGGAAACCAACTATGGCTACACCTTC
abundance: few; v_gene: TRBV15; d_gene: NA; j_gene: TRBJ2-4; CDR3aa: CATSRVDSVQYF; CDR3nt: TGTGCCACCAGCAGAGTAGACAGCGTTCAGTACTTC
abundance: NA; v_gene: TRBV29-1; d_gene: NA; j_gene: TRBJ2-7; CDR3aa: CSVAQGRSSYEQYF; CDR3nt: TGCAGCGTCGCACAGGGGAGGAGCTCCTACGAGCAGTACTTC
abundance: NA; v_gene: TRBV29-1; d_gene: TRBD1; j_gene: TRBJ2-7; CDR3aa: CSVGTGGGSYEQYF; CDR3nt: TGCAGCGTTGGGACAGGGGGCGGGTCCTACGAGCAGTACTTC